In its sample, the clone carrying this TCR beta chain was seen many times. These data come from a study of identical twins. A universal primer site arose from template switching, and cDNA bore unique molecular identifiers. TCRdb reprocessed the 5' RACE reads via MiXCR and lists one record per CDR3 protein. The sample carries more than 400,000 distinct CDR3 sequences, about 15% recorded once. V was pared by 2 bases and J by 1 base, with 11 bases between. Germline lookup yields CDR1 KGHSH and CDR2 LQKENI. This CDR3 has 16 residues. In addition, the sample was reused for a study of yellow fever vaccine responses in identical twins.

This clonotype was obtained from a woman aged 18-29 years in good health. The chain couples TRBV18 to TRBJ2-2; TRBD1 might be the D (6 bases). Sequencing used CD4+ T cells sorted from blood. In DNA form, the CDR3 reads TGTGCCAGCTCACCATCCAGGGGACGGAACACCGGGGAGCTGTTTTTT. Residues: CASSPSRGRNTGELFF.